Detailed here is one TCR beta chain. Its matching antigen is unknown. The data originate from a study of T cells and Merkel cell carcinoma outcomes. Method: immunoSEQ multiplex PCR; TCRdb's copy keeps in-frame clones and lacks some. The sample consists of around 14,000 clones, roughly 92% of them appearing once. The V and J ends lost 5 bases and 7 bases respectively, with 17 bases between them. Germline V gives CDR1 SEHNR, CDR2 FQNEAQ (reference sequence). This CDR3 contains 15 residues. Points from the study as a whole: Reportedly, T-cell repertoire with density predicts Merkel cell carcinoma outcomes.

This rearrangement joins TRBV7-9 to TRBJ1-4; TRBD1 might be the D (5 bases). Specimen: tumor tissue from Merkel cell carcinoma. This clonotype originated in a human donor with Merkel cell carcinoma. As DNA, the CDR3 is TGTGCCAGCAGCCGAGGAGCAGGGTCGAGTGAAAAACTGTTTTTT. It yields the protein CASSRGAGSSEKLFF.